Listed here are 10 T cell receptor beta chains from one sample, sequenced in a study of cytomegalovirus exposure and HLA in healthy donors. Amplification used 60 Vbeta primers and 13 Jbeta primers. Some clones are missing from TCRdb's copy, which holds only in-frame ones; the method was immunoSEQ multiplex PCR. In the table there are some 180,000 clones, 76% of which are singletons. The sequenced sample was PBMCs. The origin of the receptors is a woman aged 25-40 years in good health and CMV-seropositive.

The chain combines TRBV5-1 with TRBJ2-1, with TRBD1 as a possible D gene (6 bases). V was pared by 1 base and J by 0 bases, with 11 bases between. The germline V gene has CDR1 SGHRS and CDR2 YFSETQ. The CDR3 length is 16 residues. CDR3 loop: CASSLTGSSSYNEQFF. CDR3 in DNA: TGCGCCAGCAGCTTGACAGGGAGTAGCTCCTACAATGAGCAGTTCTTC.

This chain uses TRBV7-9 with TRBJ2-7, with D unresolved. The length of the CDR3 is 14 residues. V was shortened by 7 bases and J by 1 base, with 14 bases between the two germline ends. The germline CDR1 and CDR2 sequences are SEHNR and FQNEAQ (reference sequence). This CDR3 reads CASMPSGESYEQYF. The CDR3 DNA follows: TGTGCCAGCATGCCATCTGGAGAATCCTACGAGCAGTACTTC.

In its sample, this clone was seen a few times. The chain couples TRBV7-9 to TRBJ1-4, with D tentatively TRBD1 (6 bases). Deletions cut 4 bases from V and 8 bases from J, with 17 bases between. Germline V gene sequence: CDR1 SEHNR, CDR2 FQNEAQ (reference sequence). This CDR3 region has 15 residues. The chain's CDR3 is CASSSPQGRGEKLFF. Here the CDR3 DNA reads TGTGCCAGCAGCTCACCACAGGGCCGGGGAGAAAAACTGTTTTTT.

Only a few counts were recorded for this clone. The chain carries TRBV7-6 and TRBJ2-2; 7 bases map to TRBD1. The CDR3 loop spans 16 amino acids. J gave up 6 bases and V 1 base, and 8 bases lay outside the gene matches. Germline V gives CDR1 SGHVS, CDR2 FNYEAQ. The CDR3 loop is CASSLVGGRGSGELFF. The CDR3 nucleotides read TGTGCCAGCAGCTTAGTAGGAGGCAGGGGGTCCGGGGAGCTGTTTTTT.

This clone was picked up one time. This rearrangement joins TRBV4-2 to TRBJ1-5; D is possibly TRBD1 (6 bases). Trimming cost V 6 bases and J 2 bases, with 14 bases left between them. Germline lookup yields CDR1 LGHNA and CDR2 YNFKEQ. The CDR3 is 15 amino acids. The CDR3 is CASSQREGGNQPQHF. The CDR3 nucleotides are TGTGCCAGCAGTCAAAGGGAGGGGGGCAATCAGCCCCAGCATTTT.

The table lists this clone with a few counts. The chain uses TRBV9 and TRBJ1-2; D ambiguous. Germline assignment: CDR1 SGDLS and CDR2 YYNGEE. This CDR3 spans 13 amino acids. V was clipped by 0 bases and J by 4 bases, with 7 bases between them. CDR3: CASSVGAGYGYTF. The CDR3 region has the DNA TGTGCCAGCAGCGTAGGGGCGGGCTATGGCTACACCTTC.

The chain uses TRBV19 and TRBJ2-3; maybe TRBD2 (6 bases). The CDR3 extends over 14 amino acids. In germline, CDR1 is LNHDA, CDR2 SQIVND (reference sequence). Trimming removed 7 bases at V and 0 bases at J, with 11 bases between. The CDR3 DNA reads TGTGCCAGTACCCCACGGGGGAGCACAGATACGCAGTATTTT. Protein product: CASTPRGSTDTQYF. Complete variable domain (other parts from reference TRBV19 and TRBJ2-3): DGGITQSPKYLFRKEGQNVTLSCEQNLNHDAMYWYRQDPGQGLRLIYYSQIVNDFQKGDIAEGYSVSREKKESFPLTVTSAQKNPTAFYLCASTPRGSTDTQYFGPGTRLTVL.

The CDR3 is CASSPIPTGGLHF. In DNA, the CDR3 is TGTGCCAGCAGCCCCATACCAACAGGGGGCCTCCACTTT. The gene calls are TRBV7-8 and TRBJ1-6, with 8 nucleotides matching TRBD1. From germline, CDR1 is SGHVS and CDR2 FQNEAQ. The ends lost 5 bases at V and 15 bases at J; junction bases unmatched: 9. The CDR3 runs to 13 residues.

The chain carries TRBV9 and TRBJ2-5; 8 bases map to TRBD2. Per germline, CDR1 SGDLS and CDR2 YYNGEE. This CDR3 has 14 residues. The trim removed 4 bases at V and 5 bases at J, leaving 7 bases unmatched. The CDR3 protein is CASSREGRRETQYF. In DNA form, the CDR3 reads TGTGCCAGCAGCCGGGAGGGGCGGAGGGAGACCCAGTACTTC.

The genes are TRBV10-3 and TRBJ2-7, with D maybe TRBD1 (5 bases). The V gene's germline CDR1 is ENHRY and CDR2 SYGVKD. The CDR3 is 13 amino acids. Trimming took 6 bases from V and 2 from J, leaving 11 bases between them. The CDR3 sequence: CAIRPDNAYEQYF. CDR3 nucleotides: TGTGCCATCAGGCCGGACAATGCCTACGAGCAGTACTTC.